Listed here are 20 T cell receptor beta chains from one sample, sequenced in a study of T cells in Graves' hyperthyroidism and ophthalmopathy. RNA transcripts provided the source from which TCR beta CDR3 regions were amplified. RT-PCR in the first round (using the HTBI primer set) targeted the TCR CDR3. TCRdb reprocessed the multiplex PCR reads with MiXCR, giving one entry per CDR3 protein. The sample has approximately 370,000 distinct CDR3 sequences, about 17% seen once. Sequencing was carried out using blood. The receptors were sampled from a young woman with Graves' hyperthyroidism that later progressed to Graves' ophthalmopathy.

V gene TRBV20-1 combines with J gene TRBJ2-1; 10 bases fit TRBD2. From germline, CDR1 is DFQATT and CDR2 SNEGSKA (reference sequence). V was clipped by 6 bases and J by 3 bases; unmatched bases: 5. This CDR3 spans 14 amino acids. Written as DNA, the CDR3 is TGCAGTGCAACCAGCGGGAGGGACTACAATGAGCAGTTCTTC. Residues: CSATSGRDYNEQFF.

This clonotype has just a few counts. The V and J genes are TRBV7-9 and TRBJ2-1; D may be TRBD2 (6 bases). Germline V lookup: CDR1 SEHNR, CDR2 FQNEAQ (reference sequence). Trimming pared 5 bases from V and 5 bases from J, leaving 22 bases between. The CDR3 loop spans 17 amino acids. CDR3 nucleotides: TGTGCCAGCAGCGAGCTTCCCGGACTACAGACCAACAATGAGCAGTTCTTC. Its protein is CASSELPGLQTNNEQFF.

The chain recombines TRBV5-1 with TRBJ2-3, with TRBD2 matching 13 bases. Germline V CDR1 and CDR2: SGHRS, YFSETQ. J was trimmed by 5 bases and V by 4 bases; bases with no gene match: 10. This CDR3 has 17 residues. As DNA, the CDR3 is TGCGCCAGCAGCCCCGGACTAGCGGGAGCGGTGATAGATACGCAGTATTTT. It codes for CASSPGLAGAVIDTQYF.

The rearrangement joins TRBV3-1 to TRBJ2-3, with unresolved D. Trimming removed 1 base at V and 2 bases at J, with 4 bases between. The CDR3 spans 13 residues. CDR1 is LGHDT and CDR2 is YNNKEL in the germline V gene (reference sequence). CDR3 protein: CASSQGITDTQYF. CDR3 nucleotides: TGTGCCAGCAGCCAAGGAATCACAGATACGCAGTATTTT.

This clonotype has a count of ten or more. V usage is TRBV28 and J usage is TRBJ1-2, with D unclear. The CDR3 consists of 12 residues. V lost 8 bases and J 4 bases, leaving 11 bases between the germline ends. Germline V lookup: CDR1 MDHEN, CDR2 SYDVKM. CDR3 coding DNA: TGTGCCAGCGGATCAGGCATCTATGGCTACACCTTC. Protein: CASGSGIYGYTF.

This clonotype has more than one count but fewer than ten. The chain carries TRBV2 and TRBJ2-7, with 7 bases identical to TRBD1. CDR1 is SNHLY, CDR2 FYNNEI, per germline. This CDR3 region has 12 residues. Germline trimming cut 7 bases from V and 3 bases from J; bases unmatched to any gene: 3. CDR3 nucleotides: TGTGCCAGCAAGGGGGCGGGCTACGAGCAGTACTTC. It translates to CASKGAGYEQYF.

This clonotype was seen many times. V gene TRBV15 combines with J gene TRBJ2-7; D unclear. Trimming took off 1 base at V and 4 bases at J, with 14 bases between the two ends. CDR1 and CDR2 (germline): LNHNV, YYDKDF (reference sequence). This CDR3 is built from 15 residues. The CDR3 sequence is CATSRGHVTEYEQYF. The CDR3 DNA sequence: TGTGCCACCAGCAGAGGCCACGTGACGGAATACGAGCAGTACTTC.

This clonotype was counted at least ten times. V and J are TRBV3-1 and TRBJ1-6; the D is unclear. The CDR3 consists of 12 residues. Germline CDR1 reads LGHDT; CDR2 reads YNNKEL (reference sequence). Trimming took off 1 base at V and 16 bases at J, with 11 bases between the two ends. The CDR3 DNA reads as TGTGCCAGCAGCCAAGGCCGTACGGAGCTCCACTTT. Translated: CASSQGRTELHF.

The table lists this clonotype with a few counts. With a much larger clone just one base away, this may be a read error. CDR3 protein: CASSYRSPRNYDYTF. The CDR3 DNA sequence: TGTGCCAGCAGTTATAGGTCTCCGAGAAACTATGACTACACCTTC. The chain employs TRBV6-2 or TRBV6-3 and TRBJ1-2; D call uncertain. The CDR3 is 15 amino acids. Looked up from germline, CDR1 is MNHEY and CDR2 is SVGEGT.

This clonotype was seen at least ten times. The CDR3 DNA follows: TGTGCCAGCAGTGGGGACAGGGGGTACGAGCAGTACTTC. This encodes CASSGDRGYEQYF. The J gene is TRBJ2-7, the V gene TRBV2; 11 bases are a match to TRBD1. The CDR3 runs 13 residues. CDR1 is SNHLY, CDR2 FYNNEI, per germline. The junction had 0 bases not matched to a gene; V was cut back by 4 bases and J by 4 bases.

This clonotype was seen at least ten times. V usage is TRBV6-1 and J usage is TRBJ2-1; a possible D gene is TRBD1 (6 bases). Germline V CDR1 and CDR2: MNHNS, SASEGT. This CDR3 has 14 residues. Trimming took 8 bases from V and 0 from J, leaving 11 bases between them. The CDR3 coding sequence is TGTGCCAGCGCCGGGACATCCTCCTACAATGAGCAGTTCTTC. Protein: CASAGTSSYNEQFF.

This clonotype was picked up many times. The CDR3 is CASIRLGGETQYF. The CDR3 DNA follows: TGTGCCAGCATCCGACTAGGTGGAGAGACCCAGTACTTC. The V gene is TRBV2, the J gene TRBJ2-5; weak D call: TRBD2 (6 bases). This CDR3 is built from 13 residues. Between the trimmed V and J ends, which lost 7 bases and 4 bases, there was a span of 13 bases. CDR1 is SNHLY and CDR2 is FYNNEI in the germline V gene.

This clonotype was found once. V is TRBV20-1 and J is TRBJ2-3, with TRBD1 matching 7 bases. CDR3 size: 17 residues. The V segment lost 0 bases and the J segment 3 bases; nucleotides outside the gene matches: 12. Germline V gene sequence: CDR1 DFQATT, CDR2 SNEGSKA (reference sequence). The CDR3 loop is CSARDPGQSISTDTQYF. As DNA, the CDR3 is TGCAGTGCTAGAGATCCGGGACAGTCTATCTCTACAGATACGCAGTATTTT.

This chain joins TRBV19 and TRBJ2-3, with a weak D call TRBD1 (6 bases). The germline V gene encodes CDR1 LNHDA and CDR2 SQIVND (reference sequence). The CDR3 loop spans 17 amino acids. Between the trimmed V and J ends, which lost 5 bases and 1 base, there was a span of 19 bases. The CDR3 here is CASSEGPSGTRTDTQYF. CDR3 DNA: TGTGCCAGTAGTGAAGGACCATCAGGGACACGCACAGATACGCAGTATTTT. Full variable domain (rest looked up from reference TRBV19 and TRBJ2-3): DGGITQSPKYLFRKEGQNVTLSCEQNLNHDAMYWYRQDPGQGLRLIYYSQIVNDFQKGDIAEGYSVSREKKESFPLTVTSAQKNPTAFYLCASSEGPSGTRTDTQYFGPGTRLTVL.

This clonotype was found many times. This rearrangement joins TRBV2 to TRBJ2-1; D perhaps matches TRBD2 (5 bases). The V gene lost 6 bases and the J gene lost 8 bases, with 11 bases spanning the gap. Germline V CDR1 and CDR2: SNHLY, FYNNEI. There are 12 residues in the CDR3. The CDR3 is CASSPDYYEQFF. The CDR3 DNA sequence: TGTGCCAGCAGCCCCGACTATTATGAGCAGTTCTTC.

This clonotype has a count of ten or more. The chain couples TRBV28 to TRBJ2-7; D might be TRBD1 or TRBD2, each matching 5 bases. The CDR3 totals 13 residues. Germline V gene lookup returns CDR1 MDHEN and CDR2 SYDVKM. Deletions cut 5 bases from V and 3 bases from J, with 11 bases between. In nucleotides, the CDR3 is TGTGCCAGCAGTCCCGGGACCAACTACGAGCAGTACTTC. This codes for CASSPGTNYEQYF.

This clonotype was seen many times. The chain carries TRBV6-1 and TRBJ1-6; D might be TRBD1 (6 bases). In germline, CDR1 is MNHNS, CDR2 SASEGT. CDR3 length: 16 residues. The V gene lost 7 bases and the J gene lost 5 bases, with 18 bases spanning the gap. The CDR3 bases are TGTGCCAGCACCGTATTCCGGGACAACGATAATTCACCCCTCCACTTT. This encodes CASTVFRDNDNSPLHF.

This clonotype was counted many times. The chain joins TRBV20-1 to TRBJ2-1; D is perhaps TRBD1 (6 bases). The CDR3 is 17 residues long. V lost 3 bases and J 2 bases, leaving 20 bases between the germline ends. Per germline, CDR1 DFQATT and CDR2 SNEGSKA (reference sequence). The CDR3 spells CSARDFRGTLTYNEQFF. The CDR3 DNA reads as TGCAGTGCTAGGGATTTCAGGGGAACGCTGACCTACAATGAGCAGTTCTTC.

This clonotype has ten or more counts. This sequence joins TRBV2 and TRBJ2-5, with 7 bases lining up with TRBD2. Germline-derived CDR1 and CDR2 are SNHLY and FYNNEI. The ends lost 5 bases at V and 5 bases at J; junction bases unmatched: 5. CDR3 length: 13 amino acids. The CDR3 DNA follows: TGTGCCAGCAGTAGGGACTATCTGGAGACCCAGTACTTC. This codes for CASSRDYLETQYF.

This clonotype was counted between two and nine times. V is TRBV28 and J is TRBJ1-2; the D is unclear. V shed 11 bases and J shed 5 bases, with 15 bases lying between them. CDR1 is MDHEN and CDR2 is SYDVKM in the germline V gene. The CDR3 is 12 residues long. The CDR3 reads CAVSPPGYGYTF. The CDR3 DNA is TGTGCCGTTAGCCCTCCCGGGTATGGCTACACCTTC.